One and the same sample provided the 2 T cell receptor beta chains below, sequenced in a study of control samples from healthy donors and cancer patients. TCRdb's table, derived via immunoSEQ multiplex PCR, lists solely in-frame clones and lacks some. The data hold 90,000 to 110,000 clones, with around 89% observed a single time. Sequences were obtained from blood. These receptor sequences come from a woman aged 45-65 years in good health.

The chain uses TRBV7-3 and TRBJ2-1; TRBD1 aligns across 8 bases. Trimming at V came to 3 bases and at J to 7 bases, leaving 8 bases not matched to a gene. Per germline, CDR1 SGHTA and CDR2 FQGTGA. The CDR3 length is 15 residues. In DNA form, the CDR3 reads TGTGCCAGCAGCTTCGGCCAGGGGGCAGAGAATGAGCAGTTCTTC. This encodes CASSFGQGAENEQFF.

Written as DNA, the CDR3 is TGCGCCAGCAGCCAAGATGAGACAGGGGTCATCAGCTATGGCTACACCTTC. It codes for CASSQDETGVISYGYTF. The chain has TRBV4-1 and TRBJ1-2; 8 positions match TRBD1. The CDR3 sequence is 17 residues long. J gave up 4 bases and V 0 bases, and 10 bases lay outside the gene matches. Germline V gene lookup returns CDR1 MGHRA and CDR2 YSYEKL.